These 29 T cell receptor beta chains came from one sample sequenced in a study of blood T cell repertoires in COVID-19. The protocol was immunoSEQ multiplex PCR, while the TCRdb copy is restricted to in-frame clones and leaves out a portion. Of hundreds of thousands of clones in the sample, approximately 90% were seen once. Sequenced sample: PBMCs or T cells enriched from blood (not recorded which). The receptors come from a woman aged 18-29 years who had recovered from COVID-19.

J is TRBJ2-1 and V is TRBV7-2; D is perhaps TRBD1 (5 bases). V lost 1 base, J lost 9 bases, and 25 bases lay in between. The germline V gene has CDR1 SGHTA and CDR2 FQGNSA. The CDR3 consists of 18 residues. CDR3 loop: CASSLGGLWASRSGEQFF. CDR3 in DNA: TGTGCCAGCAGCTTAGGGGGCTTGTGGGCTTCCAGATCAGGTGAGCAGTTCTTC.

This chain uses TRBV4-1 with TRBJ2-2; 7 bases align to TRBD1. CDR3 length equals 18 residues. Germline V gives CDR1 MGHRA, CDR2 YSYEKL. V lost 1 base to trimming and J lost 2 bases; unmatched junction nucleotides: 10. This CDR3 is CASSQVLRTGENTGELFF. CDR3 bases: TGCGCCAGCAGCCAAGTATTACGGACAGGCGAAAACACCGGGGAGCTGTTTTTT.

The chain uses TRBV7-2 and TRBJ2-5; 8 positions match TRBD1. Trimming took 4 bases from V and 9 from J; bases not matched to a gene: 1. From germline, CDR1 is SGHTA and CDR2 FQGNSA. This CDR3 spans 11 amino acids. The DNA for the CDR3 is TGTGCCAGCAGCTCACAGGGGGCCCAGTACTTC. It codes for CASSSQGAQYF. Using reference TRBV7-2 and TRBJ2-5 for the parts outside the CDR3, the full variable domain is GAGVSQSPSNKVTEKGKDVELRCDPISGHTALYWYRQSLGQGLEFLIYFQGNSAPDKSGLPSDRFSAERTGGSVSTLTIQRTQQEDSAVYLCASSSQGAQYFGPGTRLLVL.

This clone was seen a single time. The chain combines TRBV7-2 with TRBJ2-7; 9 bases line up with TRBD1. Looked up from germline, CDR1 is SGHTA and CDR2 is FQGNSA. Trimming cost V 2 bases and J 9 bases; bases outside gene matches: 11. The CDR3 has 15 residues. The CDR3 DNA sequence: TGTGCCAGCAGCTTAACCGGGACAGGGTGGGAGAGGCAGTACTTC. It codes for CASSLTGTGWERQYF.

V is TRBV24-1 and J is TRBJ1-4; D is unclear. Germline assignment: CDR1 KGHDR and CDR2 SFDVKD. V lost 9 bases and J lost 7, with 11 bases in between. The length of the CDR3 is 12 residues. The CDR3 nucleotides are TGTGCCACCCTCAGACCGGGTGAAAAACTGTTTTTT. Protein: CATLRPGEKLFF.

The chain has TRBV10-3 and TRBJ1-2; weak D call: TRBD1 (6 bases). This CDR3 is built from 14 residues. Trimming shortened V by 5 bases and J by 5 bases, and 15 bases separated the two germline ends. Per the germline V gene, CDR1 is ENHRY and CDR2 is SYGVKD. CDR3 nucleotide sequence: TGTGCCATCAGTACAAACAGGGATTCGTATGGCTACACCTTC. This sequence encodes CAISTNRDSYGYTF.

V gene TRBV5-4 combines with J gene TRBJ1-3; 9 nucleotides align to TRBD1. This CDR3 is 15 amino acids long. Trimming took 4 bases from V and 4 from J; bases not matched to a gene: 6. Germline V gene lookup returns CDR1 SGHNT and CDR2 YYREEE (reference sequence). CDR3 protein: CASSIAGTGGNTIYF. CDR3 coding DNA: TGTGCCAGCAGCATTGCCGGGACAGGGGGAAACACCATATATTTT.

The gene calls are TRBV4-3 and TRBJ2-5; TRBD2 aligns across 9 bases. The CDR3 consists of 16 residues. V shed 0 bases and J 2 bases; nucleotides not matched to a gene: 4. Germline CDR1 LGHNA, CDR2 YSLEER. In nucleotides, the CDR3 is TGCGCCAGCAGCCAAGACCTAGCGGGGCCACAAGAGACCCAGTACTTC. It codes for CASSQDLAGPQETQYF.

V usage is TRBV18 and J usage is TRBJ1-1; D remains unclear. The germline gives CDR1 KGHSH, CDR2 LQKENI. Deletions cut 2 bases from V and 5 bases from J, with 24 bases between. The CDR3 sequence is 18 residues long. Here the CDR3 reads CASSPKMLSLTVRTEAFF. The CDR3 bases are TGTGCCAGCTCACCAAAAATGCTTTCACTAACGGTTCGAACTGAAGCTTTCTTT.

CDR3 sequence reads: CATKATVSYEQYF. CDR3 bases: TGTGCCACCAAAGCGACAGTGTCCTACGAGCAGTACTTC. The J gene is TRBJ2-7, the V gene TRBV12-1; TRBD1, as called in the table, went unchecked against the DNA. TRBV12-1 is a pseudogene. The CDR3 contains 13 residues.

The chain recombines TRBV5-1 with TRBJ1-1; possibly TRBD1 for D (5 bases). The CDR3 totals 13 residues. From germline, CDR1 is SGHRS and CDR2 YFSETQ. V was trimmed by 8 bases and J by 0 bases, leaving 11 bases between them. As DNA, the CDR3 is TGCGCCAGTTCCGGGGGACTGAACACTGAAGCTTTCTTT. It encodes CASSGGLNTEAFF.

This chain links TRBV9 with TRBJ1-5, with D possibly TRBD1 on 6 matching bases. The V and J ends lost 0 bases and 10 bases respectively, with 14 bases between them. CDR1 is SGDLS, CDR2 YYNGEE, per germline. The CDR3 is 14 residues long. The chain's CDR3 is CASSVVGVGGPQHF. The CDR3 region has the DNA TGTGCCAGCAGCGTAGTGGGGGTTGGGGGCCCCCAGCATTTT.

This clone appeared a few times. This chain links TRBV11-3 with TRBJ2-7; TRBD1 matches 8 bases. V was pared by 4 bases and J by 1 base, with 9 bases of the junction left unmatched. The CDR3 is 16 amino acids. The germline CDR1 and CDR2 sequences are SGHNT and YENEEA. The DNA for the CDR3 is TGTGCCAGCAGCTCCCGAGTCGGACAGGGTTCCTACGAGCAGTACTTC. Translation: CASSSRVGQGSYEQYF.

This sequence joins TRBV6-5 and TRBJ2-1, with 8 bases matching TRBD2. This CDR3 comprises 12 residues. The germline V gene has CDR1 MNHEY and CDR2 SVGAGI. V shed 7 bases and J 11 bases; nucleotides not matched to a gene: 7. The CDR3 DNA is TGTGCCAGCAATAAGCGGGAGTACCAGCAGTTCTTC. This codes for CASNKREYQQFF.

The rearrangement joins TRBV5-1 to TRBJ2-3; D remains unclear. Trimming cost V 2 bases and J 1 base, with 8 bases left between them. Germline CDR1 SGHRS, CDR2 YFSETQ. The CDR3 has 14 amino acids. The CDR3 is CASSFFRGTDTQYF. The CDR3 nucleotides read TGCGCCAGCAGCTTCTTTCGTGGCACAGATACGCAGTATTTT.

The CDR3 nucleotides read TGTGCCAGCAGTGAACAGGGGGGTTCCACTGAAGCTTTCTTT. This encodes CASSEQGGSTEAFF. The V gene is TRBV2, the J gene TRBJ1-1; 7 bases match TRBD1. The CDR3 loop spans 14 amino acids. Germline V gene data show CDR1 as SNHLY and CDR2 as FYNNEI. Trimming at V came to 2 bases and at J to 4 bases, leaving 4 bases not matched to a gene.

The rearrangement uses TRBV29-1 and TRBJ2-5; D ambiguous. Looked up from germline, CDR1 is SQVTM and CDR2 is ANQGSEA. This CDR3 spans 13 amino acids. Trimming removed 4 bases at V and 4 bases at J, with 13 bases between. CDR3 loop: CSVGWKGGETQYF. The CDR3 nucleotides read TGCAGCGTTGGATGGAAAGGCGGAGAGACCCAGTACTTC.

The chain carries TRBV20-1 and TRBJ2-3, with 7 bases identical to TRBD2. J lost 8 bases, V lost 5 bases, and 4 bases had no gene match. The CDR3 spans 11 residues. CDR1 is DFQATT and CDR2 is SNEGSKA in the germline V gene (reference sequence). The CDR3 region has the DNA TGCAGTGCTGCGGGAGTTGGTACGCAGTATTTT. Its protein is CSAAGVGTQYF.

The V and J genes are TRBV2 and TRBJ2-5; D perhaps matches TRBD1 (6 bases). Trimming removed 5 bases from V and 2 bases from J, with 15 bases in between. The CDR3 loop spans 15 amino acids. CDR1 and CDR2 from the germline V gene are SNHLY and FYNNEI. DNA of the CDR3: TGTGCCAGCAGTCAACAGGGACCCTCGCAAGAGACCCAGTACTTC. This translates into CASSQQGPSQETQYF.

The chain employs TRBV21-1 and TRBJ1-5; the table's D call, TRBD1, has no DNA check behind it. TRBV21-1 is annotated as a pseudogene. This CDR3 has 17 amino acids. CDR3: CASSKDYRGSGNQPQHF. CDR3 DNA: TGTGCCAGCAGCAAAGATTACAGGGGCAGCGGCAATCAGCCCCAGCATTTT.

The chain employs TRBV5-1 and TRBJ2-6; D is undetermined. The CDR3 is made up of 14 amino acids. V lost 4 bases and J lost 1, with 6 bases in between. Germline assignment: CDR1 SGHRS and CDR2 YFSETQ. CDR3 sequence: CASSPLSGANVLTF. In nucleotides, the CDR3 is TGCGCCAGCAGCCCTTTGTCTGGGGCCAACGTCCTGACTTTC.

CDR3 sequence reads: CASSSPELAGGNEQFF. DNA of the CDR3: TGTGCCAGCAGTTCACCTGAACTAGCGGGGGGGAATGAGCAGTTCTTC. The chain joins TRBV6-5 to TRBJ2-1; 13 nucleotides agree with TRBD2. The CDR3 is 16 residues long. Trimming removed 4 bases from V and 7 bases from J; junction bases left unmatched: 7. Germline V gene sequence: CDR1 MNHEY, CDR2 SVGAGI.

This clone was recorded once. The chain employs TRBV28 and TRBJ1-5, with a weak D call TRBD1 (5 bases). Germline CDR1 reads MDHEN; CDR2 reads SYDVKM. The V end lost 6 bases, the J end lost 5 bases, and 17 bases lay between the germline ends. The CDR3 totals 15 residues. CDR3 sequence: CASRNGGRVDQPQHF. In nucleotides, the CDR3 is TGTGCCAGCAGAAACGGGGGTAGGGTGGATCAGCCCCAGCATTTT.

The rearrangement uses TRBV5-4 and TRBJ1-1; TRBD1 is a possible D gene (6 bases). The CDR3 has 14 amino acids. Germline V gives CDR1 SGHNT, CDR2 YYREEE (reference sequence). V was cut by 6 bases and J by 1 base, with 13 bases left in between. CDR3 loop: CASTRDIPNTEAFF. CDR3 nucleotide sequence: TGTGCCAGCACCCGGGACATTCCGAACACTGAAGCTTTCTTT. Using reference TRBV5-4 and TRBJ1-1 for the parts outside the CDR3, the full variable domain is ETGVTQSPTHLIKTRGQQVTLRCSSQSGHNTVSWYQQALGQGPQFIFQYYREEENGRGNFPPRFSGLQFPNYSSELNVNALELDDSALYLCASTRDIPNTEAFFGQGTRLTVV.

J is TRBJ1-2 and V is TRBV5-1; 7 bases match TRBD1. The germline V gene encodes CDR1 SGHRS and CDR2 YFSETQ. CDR3 length: 15 residues. V dropped 2 bases and J dropped 4; count of bases not matched to a gene: 8. The DNA of the CDR3 is TGCGCCAGCAGCTTTATCGCCGGGACAGCCTATGGCTACACCTTC. It specifies CASSFIAGTAYGYTF. The full variable domain, its missing parts supplied by reference TRBV5-1 and TRBJ1-2, is KAGVTQTPRYLIKTRGQQVTLSCSPISGHRSVSWYQQTPGQGLQFLFEYFSETQRNKGNFPGRFSGRQFSNSRSEMNVSTLELGDSALYLCASSFIAGTAYGYTFGSGTRLTVV.

The chain couples TRBV27 to TRBJ2-7; D is possibly TRBD1 (6 bases). The V end was cut by 4 bases, the J end by 0 bases, with 13 bases between. This CDR3 comprises 15 residues. Germline V gene sequence: CDR1 MNHEY, CDR2 SMNVEV (reference sequence). The DNA of the CDR3 is TGTGCCAGCAGTTCCTCAGGGGCGCGCTCCTACGAGCAGTACTTC. Its protein is CASSSSGARSYEQYF.

This clone showed up just once. In DNA form, the CDR3 reads TGTGCCAGCAGTCGGGGACAGGGCCTATCCCCGGGGATGAACACTGAAGCTTTCTTT. Translation: CASSRGQGLSPGMNTEAFF. The chain links TRBV6-6 to TRBJ1-1, with TRBD1 identical over 9 bases. Germline CDR1 MNHNY, CDR2 SVGAGI (reference sequence). Unmatched junction bases numbered 16, after V lost 5 bases and J lost 0 bases. This CDR3 has 19 residues.

The chain uses TRBV19 and TRBJ2-6; 8 bases align to TRBD2. Trimming cost V 7 bases and J 0 bases; bases outside gene matches: 14. Germline V gene data show CDR1 as LNHDA and CDR2 as SQIVND (reference sequence). The CDR3 contains 19 residues. CDR3 loop: CASNYRGREVPSGANVLTF. The CDR3 coding sequence is TGTGCCAGTAACTATCGGGGGCGGGAGGTCCCCTCTGGGGCCAACGTCCTGACTTTC. The complete variable domain, with remaining parts taken from reference TRBV19 and TRBJ2-6, reads DGGITQSPKYLFRKEGQNVTLSCEQNLNHDAMYWYRQDPGQGLRLIYYSQIVNDFQKGDIAEGYSVSREKKESFPLTVTSAQKNPTAFYLCASNYRGREVPSGANVLTFGAGSRLTVL.

This clone was found once. V gene TRBV15 combines with J gene TRBJ1-4, with TRBD1 matching over 7 bases. V was pared by 2 bases and J by 7 bases, with 1 base of the junction left unmatched. This CDR3 comprises 13 residues. Germline assignment: CDR1 LNHNV and CDR2 YYDKDF (reference sequence). CDR3: CATSRQGGEKLFF. The DNA of the CDR3 is TGTGCCACCAGCAGACAGGGGGGTGAAAAACTGTTTTTT.